This T cell receptor (beta chain) is from a study of cytomegalovirus exposure and HLA in healthy donors. About the research overall: Samples from HLA-typed donors yielded approximately 88 million unique TCRs in an early data release. General study points: The study labeled fewer than 200 TCR beta chains cytomegalovirus-associated. Apparent HLA restriction characterized most CMV-associated TCR beta chains in a later analysis. Among the sequence variants, a highly shared cluster was likely an artifact of sequencing.

It was with 60 Vbeta and 13 Jbeta primers that the PCR ran. Only in-frame clones appear in the TCRdb table, and some are missing; sequencing was by immunoSEQ multiplex PCR. The sample consists of under 150,000 clones, less than 80% of them appearing once. As regards this clone: The antigen is undetermined. At one end the junction does not follow the germline gene, possibly because of a read error.

The CDR3 spans 14 residues. The V gene's germline CDR1 is SGHRS and CDR2 YFSETQ. This clonotype originated in a woman between 50 and 59 years old in good health and CMV-seropositive. J is TRBJ1-2 and V is TRBV5-1; unclear D gene. What was sequenced was PBMCs. As DNA, the CDR3 is TGCGCCAGCAGCGCTGACACCGAGGGCTATGACTACACCTTC. Its translation: CASSADTEGYDYTF.